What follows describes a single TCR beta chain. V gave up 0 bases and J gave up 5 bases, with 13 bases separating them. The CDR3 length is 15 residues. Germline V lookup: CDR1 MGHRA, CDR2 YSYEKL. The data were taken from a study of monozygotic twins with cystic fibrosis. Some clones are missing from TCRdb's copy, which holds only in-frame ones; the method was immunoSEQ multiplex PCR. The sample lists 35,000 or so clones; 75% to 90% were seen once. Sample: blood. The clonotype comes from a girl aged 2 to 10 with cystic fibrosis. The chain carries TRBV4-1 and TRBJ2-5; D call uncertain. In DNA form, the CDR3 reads TGCGCCAGCAGCCAAGAAGCCCTAGTTGGGGAGACCCAGTACTTC. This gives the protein CASSQEALVGETQYF.